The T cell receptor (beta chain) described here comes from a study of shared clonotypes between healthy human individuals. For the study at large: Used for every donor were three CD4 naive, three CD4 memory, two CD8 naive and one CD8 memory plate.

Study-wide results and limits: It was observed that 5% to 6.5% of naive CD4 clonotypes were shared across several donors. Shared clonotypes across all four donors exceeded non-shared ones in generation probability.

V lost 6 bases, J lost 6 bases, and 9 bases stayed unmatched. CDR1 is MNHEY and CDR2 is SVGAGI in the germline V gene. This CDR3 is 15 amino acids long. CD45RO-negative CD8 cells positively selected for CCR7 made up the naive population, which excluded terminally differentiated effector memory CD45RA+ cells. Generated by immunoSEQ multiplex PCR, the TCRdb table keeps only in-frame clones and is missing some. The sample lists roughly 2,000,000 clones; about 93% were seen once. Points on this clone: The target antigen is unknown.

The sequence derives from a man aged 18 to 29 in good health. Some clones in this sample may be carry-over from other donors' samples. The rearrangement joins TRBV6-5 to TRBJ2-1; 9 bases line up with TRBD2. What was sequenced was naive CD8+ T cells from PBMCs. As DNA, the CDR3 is TGTGCCAGCAGCCCGGACGGTAGCGGGAGCAATGAGCAGTTCTTC. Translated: CASSPDGSGSNEQFF.